This entry describes one T cell receptor beta chain. What it binds is unknown. This sample is part of a study of OX40 agonist ivuxolimab in advanced cancers. As for the study in general: Head and neck, renal cell, melanoma or hepatocellular carcinoma were the cancers that dose-escalation patients had. Study-level results: Researchers report that CD8+ T cells had, on average, more expanded clones than CD4+.

Measured with immunoSEQ multiplex PCR; TCRdb has only the in-frame clones, and not every one. The sample includes around 70,000 clones, roughly 90% of them seen just once. Excluded were patients having autoimmune disease history or systemic immunosuppression. The specimen was CD4+ or CD8+ T cells sorted from blood, collected in a trial of the OX40 agonist ivuxolimab. The sequence came from an adult with an advanced solid tumor such as melanoma, head and neck, liver or kidney cancer.

CDR3 amino acids: CASSLGRDRATGELFF. For the CDR3, the DNA is TGTGCCAGCAGCTTAGGCCGGGACAGGGCCACCGGGGAGCTGTTTTTT. The chain couples TRBV7-9 to TRBJ2-2, with 9 bases that match TRBD1. The V and J ends lost 1 base and 4 bases, in that order; junction bases with no gene match: 4. This CDR3 is built from 16 residues. CDR1 SEHNR and CDR2 FQNEAQ come from the germline V gene (reference sequence).